This T cell receptor (beta chain) was captured in a study of T cell repertoires in cytomegalovirus infection (dated by TCRdb to between 2017 and 2020). Regarding the study in general: The peptide stimulations were aimed at well-studied HLA-B-restricted epitopes as well as recently identified HLA-C-restricted CMV epitopes, whose presentation resists viral immunomodulation. Donor HLA type was relevant to the analysis, because carriage of CMV infection together with the matching HLA type was indicated by public TCR beta signatures. What the study reported, not specific to this receptor: The ex vivo response was dominated by HLA-C-restricted CMV-specific TCR beta clonotypes, which also provided the single most frequent clonotype in two of eight donors. Carriers of CMV infection plus the relevant HLA type were discriminated by the cumulative frequency of public TCR beta family members in the study cohort and in an independent 352-donor cohort.

The sequencer listed for this sample is Illumina HiSeq 1500. TCRdb cleaned the public reads at Q25 with fastp, built clones with MiXCR and kept in-frame beta chains. Each CDR3 protein appears once, grouped with its most common genes and DNA. The sample contains some 500,000 distinct CDR3 sequences, around 30% of them found a single time. The leading ten clones occupy 15% to 20% of the sample. In regard to this clonotype: The target of this receptor is not known. Base-call qualities are not available, and no considerably larger clone is one nucleotide away.

Read against the paper, the sample's treatment or condition label means: in vitro stimulation with specific CMV peptide epitopes to enrich CMV-specific T cells. CDR1 and CDR2 are drawn from the germline V gene (reference sequence): SGHNT, YYREEE. Trimming accounts for 3 bases at V and 4 bases at J, while the number of junction bases matched to no gene is 10. Inclusive of the bounding cysteine and phenylalanine, the CDR3 is 15 residues long. This entry keeps only the CDR3 DNA: 45 bases, framed from base 1. This material consisted of cultured PBMCs, taken from culture after CMV antigen stimulation. The sequence links TRBV5-4 to TRBJ2-7; TRBD2 aligns with 7 central bases. The clonotype was recovered from a human donor in good health (CMV status not recorded). Some clones in this sample may be carry-over from other donors' samples. DNA sequence: TGTGCCAGCAGCTGGGGACGGGCAGCGGGGTACGAGCAGTACTTC. This encodes CASSWGRAAGYEQYF.